Sequencing of this T cell receptor (beta chain) was carried out in a study of cytomegalovirus exposure and HLA in healthy donors. TCRdb's table, derived via immunoSEQ multiplex PCR, lists solely in-frame clones and lacks some. Of about 140,000 clones in the sample, around 90% were seen once. Trimming removed 2 bases at V and 0 bases at J, with 7 bases between. Germline V CDR1 and CDR2: MNHEY, SMNVEV (reference sequence). CDR3 size: 14 residues. Remarks on this clone: The same CDR3 is also encoded by other DNA sequences in this sample.

The material sequenced was PBMCs. The chain uses TRBV27 and TRBJ1-1, with a weak D call TRBD1 (5 bases). This TCR came from a young man in good health and CMV-seropositive. This chain's CDR3 is CASSLTGVNTEAFF. The DNA of the CDR3 is TGTGCCAGCAGTTTAACGGGGGTGAACACTGAAGCTTTCTTT.